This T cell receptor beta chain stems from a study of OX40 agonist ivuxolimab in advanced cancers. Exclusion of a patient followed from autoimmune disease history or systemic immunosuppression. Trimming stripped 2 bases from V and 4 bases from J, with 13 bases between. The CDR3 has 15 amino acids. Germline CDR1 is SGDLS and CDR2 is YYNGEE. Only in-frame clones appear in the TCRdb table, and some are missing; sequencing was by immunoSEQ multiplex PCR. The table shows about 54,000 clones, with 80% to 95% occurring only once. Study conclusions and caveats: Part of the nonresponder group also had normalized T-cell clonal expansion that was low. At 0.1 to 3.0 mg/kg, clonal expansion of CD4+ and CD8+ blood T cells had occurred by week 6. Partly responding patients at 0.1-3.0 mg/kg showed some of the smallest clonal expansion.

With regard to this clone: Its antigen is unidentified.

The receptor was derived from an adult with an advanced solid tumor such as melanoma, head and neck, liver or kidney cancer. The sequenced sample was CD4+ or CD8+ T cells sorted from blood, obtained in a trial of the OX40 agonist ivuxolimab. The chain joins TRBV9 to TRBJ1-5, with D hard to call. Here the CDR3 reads CASSVGGLVNQPQHF. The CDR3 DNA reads TGTGCCAGCAGCGTGGGAGGTTTAGTGAATCAGCCCCAGCATTTT.